This TCR beta chain was profiled in a study of T cells in Graves' hyperthyroidism and ophthalmopathy. Study information: Peripheral blood draws took place at initial diagnosis, ahead of any treatment.

This clonotype was counted at least ten times. The antigen is undetermined. TCR beta CDR3 region amplification was performed from RNA transcripts. The HTBI primer set was used in a first-round RT-PCR of the TCR CDR3. TCRdb re-derived calls from the multiplex PCR reads in MiXCR, one entry per CDR3 protein. The sample consists of 460,000 or so distinct CDR3 sequences, 13% to 15% of them appearing once. Study observations and caveats: The model made its ophthalmopathy prediction, and onset followed a median roughly six months later. In blood, most of the thyroid clonotypes expanded above 0.001 were also present.

Hyperthyroidism had been newly diagnosed in patients aged 18 to 65, and its duration was under 2 months. Material: blood. This TCR was recovered from a woman under 30 with Graves' hyperthyroidism.

The CDR3 protein is CASSIRGGETQYF. The DNA of the CDR3 is TGTGCCAGTAGTATACGAGGCGGGGAGACCCAGTACTTC. The V gene is TRBV19, the J gene TRBJ2-5; D is perhaps TRBD2 (5 bases). Per germline, CDR1 LNHDA and CDR2 SQIVND (reference sequence). V lost 2 bases and J 5 bases, leaving 9 bases between the germline ends. CDR3 length: 13 amino acids.